The clone carrying this T cell receptor (beta chain) was observed a few times. The antigen is not known. These data come from a study of beta chain features in type 1 diabetes. Study overall: Researchers looked at approximately 100,000,000 sorted cells across all samples.

This CDR3 has 14 amino acids. Trimming took 3 bases from V and 4 from J, leaving 13 bases between them. Looked up from germline, CDR1 is SGHRS and CDR2 is YFSETQ. General study findings and limits: Moderate yet significant TCRB CDR3 shortening was seen in Type 1 diabetes patients in all four CD4+ subsets.

CD4+ cells of the naive, central memory, regulatory and stem cell-like memory types were sorted via CD45RO/CCR7/CD25/CD127/CD95/CD27. The study reverse transcribed the entire isolated RNA, so it sequenced expressed TCRB transcripts. Repertoires were generated with immunoSEQ multiplex PCR, while TCRdb's copy carries only in-frame clones and drops some. The sample has over 150,000 clones, 10% to 13% seen once; the top ten hold around 0.5%. Sequencing was done on a sample of central memory CD4+ T cells from blood. The chain has TRBV5-1 and TRBJ1-2, with D possibly matching TRBD1 (6 bases). The clonotype originates from a man younger than 45 with type 1 diabetes. Written as DNA, the CDR3 is TGCGCCAGCAGCTCGAAGGACAGTCTCTATGGCTACACCTTC. Translated, it gives CASSSKDSLYGYTF. Drawing the rest from reference TRBV5-1 and TRBJ1-2, the complete variable domain is KAGVTQTPRYLIKTRGQQVTLSCSPISGHRSVSWYQQTPGQGLQFLFEYFSETQRNKGNFPGRFSGRQFSNSRSEMNVSTLELGDSALYLCASSSKDSLYGYTFGSGTRLTVV.